This TCR beta chain came from a study of shared clonotypes between healthy human individuals. The CDR3 runs 20 residues. Germline V gene data show CDR1 as GTSNPN and CDR2 as SVGIG (reference sequence). Trimming removed 2 bases from V and 0 bases from J; junction bases left unmatched: 19. This table comes from immunoSEQ multiplex PCR, and its TCRdb copy is limited to in-frame clones, with some not included. Here the sample spans about 2.3 million clones, about 92% being singletons. Overall study findings and caveats: The researchers took only blood, and tissue repertoires probably look different.

Turning to this clone: Its antigen is currently unknown.

The genes are TRBV30 and TRBJ2-1; 7 positions agree with TRBD2. The receptor was derived from a man aged 18 to 30 in good health. Some clones in this sample may be carry-over from other donors' samples. The sample consisted of naive CD4+ T cells from PBMCs. Subset in this sample: CD45RA+ positively selected. CDR3 sequence: CAWSPTGTTRSSSSYNEQFF. The CDR3 nucleotides read TGTGCCTGGAGTCCAACCGGGACTACCCGGTCCTCTAGCTCCTACAATGAGCAGTTCTTC.